These 21 T cell receptor beta chains came from one sample sequenced in a study of T cell repertoires in cytomegalovirus infection (dated by TCRdb to between 2018 and 2021). Sequencing relied on an Illumina HiSeq 1500. TCRdb passed the public sequencing reads through fastp at Q25 and MiXCR, retaining productive beta sequences. Entries that share a CDR3 protein sequence are merged under the most common genes and DNA. The sample records about 180,000 distinct CDR3 sequences, approximately 18% of which are singletons. Together, the top ten hold 20% to 25% of the sample. Sequencing was performed on CD8+ T cells from PBMCs. These TCRs come from a human donor in good health (CMV status not recorded). Some clones in this sample may be carry-over from other donors' samples.

Only a few counts were recorded for this clonotype. The gene calls are TRBV29-1 and TRBJ2-5; possibly TRBD2 for D (6 bases). Germline CDR1 reads SQVTM; CDR2 reads ANQGSEA. V was trimmed by 6 bases and J by 0 bases, leaving 17 bases between them. CDR3 length equals 15 residues. The CDR3 loop is CSVTSLADYQETQYF. CDR3 nucleotide sequence: TGCAGCGTGACTTCCTTAGCGGACTACCAAGAGACCCAGTACTTC.

This clonotype was seen repeatedly, ten times or more. The rearrangement uses TRBV2 and TRBJ2-7, with no clear D. CDR1 is SNHLY, CDR2 FYNNEI, per germline. The CDR3 is 13 amino acids. The germline V and J ends were trimmed by 3 bases and 5 bases, with 11 bases remaining between them. The CDR3 DNA reads TGTGCCAGCAGTGACTCCATTCCCGACGAGCAGTACTTC. Translated, it gives CASSDSIPDEQYF. Complete variable domain (other parts from reference TRBV2 and TRBJ2-7): EPEVTQTPSHQVTQMGQEVILRCVPISNHLYFYWYRQILGQKVEFLVSFYNNEISEKSEIFDDQFSVERPDGSNFTLKIRSTKLEDSAMYFCASSDSIPDEQYFGPGTRLTVT.

In this sample, this clonotype turned up a few times. The gene calls are TRBV6-2 or TRBV6-3 and TRBJ1-1, with 10 bases lining up with TRBD1. V lost 2 bases, J lost 5 bases, and 2 bases stayed unmatched. Looked up from germline, CDR1 is MNHEY and CDR2 is SVGEGT. This CDR3 region has 14 residues. CDR3 amino acids: CASSYGQGGTEAFF. The CDR3 DNA follows: TGTGCCAGCAGTTACGGACAGGGGGGAACTGAAGCTTTCTTT.

This clonotype was seen more than once but under ten times. The CDR3 here is CTGTVLKAFF. As DNA, the CDR3 is TGCACGGGGACAGTTCTCAAAGCTTTCTTT. V is TRBV20-1 and J is TRBJ1-1; 7 positions match TRBD1. This CDR3 spans 10 amino acids. The germline V gene encodes CDR1 DFQATT and CDR2 SNEGSKA (reference sequence).

This clonotype showed up just a few times. The V and J genes are TRBV7-9 and TRBJ2-3; 8 bases align to TRBD1. After removal of 5 bases from V and 4 bases from J, the junction contained 8 bases not matched to a gene. CDR3 length: 15 amino acids. Germline assignment: CDR1 SEHNR and CDR2 FQNEAQ (reference sequence). Here the CDR3 reads CASSPGAGGPDTQYF. The CDR3 DNA sequence: TGTGCCAGCAGCCCCGGGGCAGGGGGCCCAGATACGCAGTATTTT.

This clonotype occurred a few times. The rearrangement uses TRBV7-3 and TRBJ1-2, with D possibly TRBD1 on 5 matching bases. Trimming pared 1 base from V and 8 bases from J, leaving 20 bases between. CDR1 SGHTA and CDR2 FQGTGA come from the germline V gene. The CDR3 consists of 16 residues. The CDR3: CASSLRAVGPLEGYTF. In DNA form, the CDR3 reads TGTGCCAGCAGCTTAAGGGCTGTGGGGCCTCTGGAAGGCTACACCTTC.

This clonotype was detected only once. This chain links TRBV14 with TRBJ2-2, with no clear D. Germline V gene sequence: CDR1 SGHDN, CDR2 FVKESK. CDR3 size: 16 residues. V shed 0 bases and J shed 2 bases, with 10 bases lying between them. As DNA, the CDR3 is TGTGCCAGCAGCCAAGATGTTAACGTAAACACCGGGGAGCTGTTTTTT. It yields the protein CASSQDVNVNTGELFF.

This clonotype was seen repeatedly, ten times or more. This rearrangement joins TRBV12-3 or TRBV12-4 to TRBJ2-1; 7 bases align to TRBD2. CDR3 length: 13 residues. After removal of 9 bases from V and 0 bases from J, the junction contained 2 bases not matched to a gene. For the CDR3, the DNA is TGTGCCAGTCTAGCGGACTCCTACAATGAGCAGTTCTTC. Translating it yields CASLADSYNEQFF.

The chain has TRBV7-6 and TRBJ1-1; D unresolved. With 6 bases removed from V and 1 base from J, the gap between germline ends came to 12 bases. The CDR3 spans 14 residues. Germline V gene lookup returns CDR1 SGHVS and CDR2 FNYEAQ. CDR3 loop: CASSPSGRNTEAFF. DNA of the CDR3: TGTGCCAGCAGTCCGTCAGGCAGGAACACTGAAGCTTTCTTT.

This clonotype was seen only a few times. The chain couples TRBV6-2 or TRBV6-3 to TRBJ2-2; 7 bases align to TRBD1. Germline assignment: CDR1 MNHEY and CDR2 SVGEGT. CDR3 length: 16 amino acids. Unmatched junction bases numbered 3, after V lost 0 bases and J lost 2 bases. The CDR3 here is CASSYSRDSNTGELFF. CDR3 in DNA: TGTGCCAGCAGTTACTCACGGGACAGCAACACCGGGGAGCTGTTTTTT.

This clonotype was found a few times. The gene calls are TRBV5-1 and TRBJ1-2; 7 bases are shared with TRBD1. This CDR3 spans 12 amino acids. V was clipped by 3 bases and J by 6 bases; unmatched bases: 2. CDR1 and CDR2 (germline): SGHRS, YFSETQ. CDR3 nucleotides: TGCGCCAGCAGCTGGGACAGCGATGGCTACACCTTC. This codes for CASSWDSDGYTF.

This clonotype was counted only a few times. The chain employs TRBV4-1 and TRBJ2-3; D is ambiguous. Germline CDR1 MGHRA, CDR2 YSYEKL. Deletions cut 4 bases from V and 0 bases from J, with 17 bases between. This CDR3 spans 17 amino acids. The CDR3 region is CASSPLTNVKSTDTQYF. The CDR3 DNA reads TGCGCCAGCAGCCCCCTAACTAACGTAAAGAGCACAGATACGCAGTATTTT.

The V call is TRBV20-1, the J call TRBJ2-3, with 7 bases aligning to TRBD2. The CDR3 contains 15 residues. V lost 1 base to trimming and J lost 2 bases; unmatched junction nucleotides: 6. The V gene's germline CDR1 is DFQATT and CDR2 SNEGSKA (reference sequence). The DNA for the CDR3 is TGCAGTGCTAGAGCTGCCGGGACTACCACAGATACGCAGTATTTT. Translating it yields CSARAAGTTTDTQYF.

In DNA form, the CDR3 reads TGTGCCAGCAGCTGGGCAGGGGGCGGAATCACTGAAGCTTTCTTT. Translated, it gives CASSWAGGGITEAFF. The V call is TRBV7-8, the J call TRBJ1-1; TRBD1 agrees at 8 bases. This CDR3 comprises 15 residues. Germline trimming cut 4 bases from V and 4 bases from J; bases unmatched to any gene: 8. The germline V gene encodes CDR1 SGHVS and CDR2 FQNEAQ.

Ten or more counts support this clonotype. The CDR3 sequence: CASSLPATANYGYTF. DNA of the CDR3: TGTGCCAGCAGCTTACCAGCGACCGCTAACTATGGCTACACCTTC. The gene calls are TRBV7-2 and TRBJ1-2; D unresolved. CDR3 size: 15 residues. CDR1 SGHTA and CDR2 FQGNSA come from the germline V gene. With 2 bases removed from V and 0 bases from J, the gap between germline ends came to 10 bases.

This clonotype has just a few counts. The chain links TRBV20-1 to TRBJ1-2; D is ambiguous. Trimming pared 3 bases from V and 4 bases from J, leaving 6 bases between. This CDR3 has 11 amino acids. Germline V lookup: CDR1 DFQATT, CDR2 SNEGSKA (reference sequence). The CDR3 protein is CSASRPYGYTF. CDR3 nucleotide sequence: TGCAGTGCTAGTCGCCCCTATGGCTACACCTTC.

A few counts support this clonotype. The chain carries TRBV9 and TRBJ2-3; TRBD2 might be the D (5 bases). The CDR3 is 16 residues long. Germline loops: CDR1 SGDLS, CDR2 YYNGEE. The V end was cut by 4 bases, the J end by 0 bases, with 15 bases between. CDR3 nucleotides: TGTGCCAGCAGCCCAAAGAGACTACCTAGCACAGATACGCAGTATTTT. It encodes CASSPKRLPSTDTQYF.

V usage is TRBV6-2 or TRBV6-3 and J usage is TRBJ2-5; D call uncertain. CDR3 length: 15 amino acids. CDR1 and CDR2 from the germline V gene are MNHEY and SVGEGT. The V gene lost 2 bases and the J gene lost 5 bases, with 15 bases spanning the gap. CDR3 nucleotides: TGTGCCAGCAGTTACCCAGACGAGCTAGGCGAGACCCAGTACTTC. It specifies CASSYPDELGETQYF.

This clonotype was seen only a few times. The V gene is TRBV29-1, the J gene TRBJ2-7; the D gene is possibly TRBD1 (6 bases). Trimming shortened V by 5 bases and J by 3 bases, and 11 bases separated the two germline ends. This CDR3 is 12 amino acids long. CDR1 and CDR2 from the germline V gene are SQVTM and ANQGSEA. The CDR3 DNA sequence: TGCAGCGTTCGGCAGGGGCTCTACGAGCAGTACTTC. Encoded protein: CSVRQGLYEQYF.

The chain uses TRBV7-2 and TRBJ1-5; TRBD1 matches at 9 bases. CDR1 SGHTA and CDR2 FQGNSA come from the germline V gene. V lost 1 base to trimming and J lost 3 bases; unmatched junction nucleotides: 7. CDR3 length equals 17 residues. The CDR3 region is CASSLGGTGRFNQPQHF. In DNA form, the CDR3 reads TGTGCCAGCAGCTTAGGGGGGACAGGGCGTTTCAATCAGCCCCAGCATTTT.

In this sample, this clonotype turned up a few times. The gene calls are TRBV7-9 and TRBJ1-5, with D unclear. The CDR3 extends over 14 amino acids. The germline gives CDR1 SEHNR, CDR2 FQNEAQ (reference sequence). Deletions cut 5 bases from V and 1 base from J, with 9 bases between. The CDR3 nucleotides are TGTGCCAGCAGCCCGGACTTCAGCAATCAGCCCCAGCATTTT. This gives the protein CASSPDFSNQPQHF.